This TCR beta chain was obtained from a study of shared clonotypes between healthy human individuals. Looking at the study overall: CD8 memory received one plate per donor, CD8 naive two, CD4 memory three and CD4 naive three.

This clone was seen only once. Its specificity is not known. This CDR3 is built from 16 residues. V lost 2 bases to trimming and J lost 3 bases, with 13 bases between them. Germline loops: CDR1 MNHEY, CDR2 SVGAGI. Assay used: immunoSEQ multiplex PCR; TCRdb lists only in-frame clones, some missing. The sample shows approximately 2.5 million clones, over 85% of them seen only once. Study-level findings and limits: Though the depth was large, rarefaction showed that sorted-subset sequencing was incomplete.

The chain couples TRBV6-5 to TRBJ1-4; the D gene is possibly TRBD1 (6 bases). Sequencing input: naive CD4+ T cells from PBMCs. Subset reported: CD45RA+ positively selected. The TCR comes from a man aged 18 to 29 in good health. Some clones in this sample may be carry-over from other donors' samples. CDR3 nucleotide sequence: TGTGCCAGCAGTTACACCACAGGGAAAGCTAATGAAAAACTGTTTTTT. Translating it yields CASSYTTGKANEKLFF.